The 25 T cell receptor beta chains below all came from one sample that was sequenced in a study of Ad26.COV2.S vaccination and SARS-CoV-2 variants. Clones were read by immunoSEQ multiplex PCR, and TCRdb kept only the in-frame ones, dropping some. The data show some 320,000 clones, about 82% seen once. Regarding treatment: around 19 received Ad26.COV2.S at low or high dose, single or two shots; 5 received placebo; per-sample allocation not given. Day 63 following the first vaccine or placebo injection was when the samples were taken. The sequences come from peripheral blood, collected in a trial of Ad26.COV2.S vaccine versus placebo. The receptors were gathered from a person aged 18-65 years who received the Ad26.COV2.S COVID-19 vaccine or a placebo.

This rearrangement joins TRBV20-1 to TRBJ1-1; weak D call: TRBD1 (5 bases). From germline, CDR1 is DFQATT and CDR2 SNEGSKA (reference sequence). The ends were cut back, 6 bases at V and 8 bases at J, with 10 bases in the middle. This CDR3 is 10 amino acids long. CDR3 in amino acids: CSADSSEAFF. CDR3 bases: TGCAGTGCCGACAGTTCAGAAGCTTTCTTT.

The V and J genes are TRBV5-1 and TRBJ2-3; TRBD2 might be the D (5 bases). In germline, CDR1 is SGHRS, CDR2 YFSETQ. CDR3 length equals 17 residues. Trimming cost V 5 bases and J 0 bases, with 19 bases left between them. The CDR3 sequence: CASRIGGGPSSTDTQYF. CDR3 in DNA: TGCGCCAGCAGAATTGGCGGCGGGCCCTCGAGCACAGATACGCAGTATTTT.

CDR3 coding DNA: TGTGCCAGCAGTGAATCCCGGCAGGGGAGGGGGACTGAAGCTTTCTTT. Amino acid sequence: CASSESRQGRGTEAFF. The chain joins TRBV2 to TRBJ1-1; D perhaps matches TRBD1 (6 bases). This CDR3 has 16 residues. Trimming took off 2 bases at V and 5 bases at J, with 18 bases between the two ends. Germline V gene data show CDR1 as SNHLY and CDR2 as FYNNEI.

V gene TRBV5-8 combines with J gene TRBJ1-3, with D uncertain. The V and J ends lost 10 bases and 2 bases respectively, with 13 bases between them. The length of the CDR3 is 13 residues. From germline, CDR1 is SGHTS and CDR2 YDEGEE. Here the CDR3 DNA reads TGTGCCGCCTCAATCAGTGCTGGAAACACCATATATTTT. It yields the protein CAASISAGNTIYF.

V and J are TRBV3-1 (or the pseudogene TRBV3-2) and TRBJ2-3, with 8 nucleotides matching TRBD2. Germline trimming cut 4 bases from V and 2 bases from J; bases unmatched to any gene: 2. The CDR3 sequence is 14 residues long. Germline V gives CDR1 LGHDT, CDR2 YNNKEL (reference sequence). The CDR3 sequence is CASSLAGPTDTQYF. As DNA, the CDR3 is TGTGCCAGCAGCCTAGCGGGGCCCACAGATACGCAGTATTTT.

The rearrangement links TRBV7-9 to TRBJ2-5, with 11 bases aligning to TRBD2. The J segment lost 4 bases and the V segment lost 5 bases, leaving 6 bases of the junction unmatched. Looked up from germline, CDR1 is SEHNR and CDR2 is FQNEAQ (reference sequence). This CDR3 has 15 amino acids. The CDR3 region has the DNA TGTGCCAGCAGCCGGACTAGCGGGCTCGGAGAGACCCAGTACTTC. It specifies CASSRTSGLGETQYF.

The J gene is TRBJ2-7, the V gene TRBV7-9; no clear D. This CDR3 is 17 amino acids long. Per germline, CDR1 SEHNR and CDR2 FQNEAQ (reference sequence). V lost 3 bases and J 0 bases, leaving 18 bases between the germline ends. Here the CDR3 DNA reads TGTGCCAGCAGCTTGGGATCCAAAGAAGGCAGCTCCTACGAGCAGTACTTC. The encoded protein is CASSLGSKEGSSYEQYF.

There are many counts of this clone. The chain links TRBV3-1 (or the pseudogene TRBV3-2) to TRBJ1-4; D unclear. The V gene lost 6 bases and the J gene lost 15 bases, with 23 bases spanning the gap. This CDR3 has 14 amino acids. Germline CDR1 reads LGHDT; CDR2 reads YNNKEL (reference sequence). The CDR3 is CASRSSVQSARMFF. CDR3 DNA: TGTGCCAGCAGGTCTAGTGTCCAGAGTGCTAGGATGTTTTTT.

This rearrangement joins TRBV4-3 to TRBJ2-5; D remains unclear. V lost 0 bases and J lost 5, with 7 bases in between. Germline V CDR1 and CDR2: LGHNA, YSLEER. The CDR3 is 13 amino acids. In nucleotides, the CDR3 is TGCGCCAGCAGCCAAGATTATTCGGAGACCCAGTACTTC. This encodes CASSQDYSETQYF.

The rearrangement joins TRBV30 to TRBJ2-1, with D perhaps assigned TRBD1 or TRBD2 (6 bases each). Germline values: CDR1 GTSNPN, CDR2 SVGIG (reference sequence). V was clipped by 6 bases and J by 2 bases, with 29 bases between them. This CDR3 has 19 residues. DNA for the CDR3: TGTGCCTGCCGCATTGTAACCCCAAGGGGGAGGTCCGCCTACAATGAGCAGTTCTTC. Translated: CACRIVTPRGRSAYNEQFF.

This clone was observed a single time. V usage is TRBV7-2 and J usage is TRBJ2-3; D possibly corresponds to TRBD2 (6 bases). Germline V gene lookup returns CDR1 SGHTA and CDR2 FQGNSA. The CDR3 loop spans 15 amino acids. V gave up 4 bases and J gave up 8 bases, with 19 bases separating them. DNA of the CDR3: TGTGCCAGCAGCTCACCTAGCGACGGGCGGGTTACGCAGTATTTT. This gives the protein CASSSPSDGRVTQYF.

This chain joins TRBV30 and TRBJ1-2; 9 bases agree with TRBD1. The J segment lost 1 base and the V segment lost 2 bases, leaving 14 bases of the junction unmatched. The CDR3 length is 18 residues. CDR1 GTSNPN and CDR2 SVGIG come from the germline V gene (reference sequence). For the CDR3, the DNA is TGTGCCTGGAGTCCACCCGACTCCGGGACAGGGCTTAACTATGGCTACACCTTC. This encodes CAWSPPDSGTGLNYGYTF.

The CDR3: CASSPDRVGQFF. The DNA of the CDR3 is TGCGCCAGCAGCCCAGACAGGGTAGGGCAGTTCTTC. The V call is TRBV5-1, the J call TRBJ2-1; 7 nucleotides line up with TRBD1. The V and J ends lost 4 bases and 12 bases, in that order; junction bases with no gene match: 7. CDR1 and CDR2 (germline): SGHRS, YFSETQ. The CDR3 covers 12 residues.

The chain is built from TRBV6-5 and TRBJ2-7; 8 bases match TRBD1. The J segment lost 1 base and the V segment lost 5 bases, leaving 4 bases of the junction unmatched. This CDR3 contains 14 residues. Germline V lookup: CDR1 MNHEY, CDR2 SVGAGI. The CDR3 DNA sequence: TGTGCCAGCAGTCAAACAGGGGGGTCCTACGAGCAGTACTTC. Residues: CASSQTGGSYEQYF.

With regard to this clone: Within the sample, other DNA sequences also encode this same CDR3. This rearrangement joins TRBV6-2 or TRBV6-3 to TRBJ1-2, with 7 bases lining up with TRBD1. The CDR3 extends over 14 amino acids. Looked up from germline, CDR1 is MNHEY and CDR2 is SVGEGT. The ends lost 0 bases at V and 4 bases at J; junction bases unmatched: 2. The CDR3 sequence is CASSYSRDSYGYTF. For the CDR3, the DNA is TGTGCCAGCAGTTACTCCCGGGACAGCTATGGCTACACCTTC.

The chain combines TRBV23-1 with TRBJ1-3; D uncertain. TRBV23-1 is an ORF for which the function is uncertain. The CDR3 runs to 19 residues. Trimming removed 0 bases at V and 4 bases at J, with 22 bases between. This chain's CDR3 is CASSQSLLSSKGEGNTIYF. CDR3 in DNA: TGCGCCAGCAGTCAATCGCTTCTGAGTTCTAAGGGTGAAGGAAACACCATATATTTT.

This sequence joins TRBV9 and TRBJ2-1; no clear D. Trimming took off 0 bases at V and 6 bases at J, with 13 bases between the two ends. CDR1 is SGDLS and CDR2 is YYNGEE in the germline V gene. This CDR3 region has 15 residues. This CDR3 is CASSVGHPFFNEQFF. CDR3 in DNA: TGTGCCAGCAGCGTAGGCCATCCCTTCTTCAATGAGCAGTTCTTC.

V gene TRBV18 combines with J gene TRBJ2-5; D is unresolved. Germline V gene sequence: CDR1 KGHSH, CDR2 LQKENI. There are 14 residues in the CDR3. V shed 3 bases and J shed 5 bases, with 13 bases lying between them. CDR3 region: CASSPRASEETQYF. As DNA, the CDR3 is TGTGCCAGCTCACCTCGGGCGTCAGAGGAGACCCAGTACTTC.

The chain joins TRBV9 to TRBJ1-4; no firm D call. CDR1 SGDLS and CDR2 YYNGEE come from the germline V gene. The CDR3 is 13 amino acids. Trimming shortened V by 5 bases and J by 8 bases, and 13 bases separated the two germline ends. CDR3 in amino acids: CASSKRVGEKLFF. CDR3 nucleotides: TGTGCCAGCAGTAAAAGGGTTGGGGAAAAACTGTTTTTT.

The rearrangement uses TRBV3-1 (or the pseudogene TRBV3-2) and TRBJ2-2; D uncertain. CDR1 is LGHDT and CDR2 is YNNKEL in the germline V gene (reference sequence). V was cut by 1 base and J by 5 bases, with 5 bases left in between. The CDR3 has 13 residues. The CDR3 here is CASSQGRTGELFF. CDR3 nucleotides: TGTGCCAGCAGCCAAGGAAGAACCGGGGAGCTGTTTTTT.

This clone has a single count. J is TRBJ2-7 and V is TRBV30; TRBD2 aligns across 7 bases. Germline lookup yields CDR1 GTSNPN and CDR2 SVGIG (reference sequence). CDR3 size: 14 residues. Losses at the gene ends were 0 bases for V and 4 bases for J; bases not matched to a gene: 6. The CDR3, as DNA: TGTGCCTGGAGTGTCTCTTCGGGGGGATACGAGCAGTACTTC. Its translation is CAWSVSSGGYEQYF.

This clone appeared a few times. V is TRBV7-7 and J is TRBJ2-2; TRBD2 is a possible D gene (6 bases). CDR1 SSHAT and CDR2 FNYEAQ come from the germline V gene (reference sequence). V lost 6 bases and J 5 bases, leaving 16 bases between the germline ends. The CDR3 runs 15 residues. CDR3 coding DNA: TGTGCCAGCAGTACTAGGGAGGCTAGGACCGGGGAGCTGTTTTTT. It encodes CASSTREARTGELFF.

This clone was observed a handful of times. The rearrangement uses TRBV29-1 and TRBJ2-5; D uncertain. The CDR3 length is 12 residues. V lost 4 bases, J lost 2 bases, and 8 bases lay in between. Germline loops: CDR1 SQVTM, CDR2 ANQGSEA. The CDR3 loop reads CSVGRPQETQYF. As DNA, the CDR3 is TGCAGCGTTGGACGGCCGCAAGAGACCCAGTACTTC.

The V gene is TRBV5-1, the J gene TRBJ2-5, with 11 positions matching TRBD2. Germline V gene lookup returns CDR1 SGHRS and CDR2 YFSETQ. V was clipped by 3 bases and J by 0 bases; unmatched bases: 4. The CDR3 loop spans 16 amino acids. CDR3 nucleotides: TGCGCCAGCAGCTCCCGACTAGCGGGGAACCAAGAGACCCAGTACTTC. Residues: CASSSRLAGNQETQYF.

The chain recombines TRBV18 with TRBJ2-7; D is possibly TRBD1 (5 bases). The CDR3 sequence is 13 residues long. In germline, CDR1 is KGHSH, CDR2 LQKENI. The V end was cut by 4 bases, the J end by 2 bases, with 9 bases between. In nucleotides, the CDR3 is TGTGCCAGCTCACTTCAGGGTGCCTACGAGCAGTACTTC. This encodes CASSLQGAYEQYF.